The 13 T cell receptor beta chains in this list originate from one sample, sequenced in a study of yellow fever vaccine responses in identical twins. TCRdb re-analysed the RT-PCR reads in MiXCR, keeping a single row per CDR3 protein. Of about 11,000 distinct CDR3 sequences listed, approximately 80% are singletons. The input for sequencing was T cells from blood (PBMCs), unsorted or a sorted subset (not recorded which), taken before or after yellow fever vaccination (not recorded which). The receptor set was obtained from a woman aged 18-29 years who received the yellow fever vaccine.

J is TRBJ2-3 and V is TRBV20-1; 12 bases are shared with TRBD2. V shed 5 bases, J shed 5 bases, and the junction held 8 bases outside the gene matches. This CDR3 region has 15 residues. Germline CDR1 reads DFQATT; CDR2 reads SNEGSKA (reference sequence). CDR3 in amino acids: CSAGRLAGVGDTQYF. CDR3 DNA sequence: TGCAGTGCTGGTAGACTAGCGGGAGTGGGAGATACGCAGTATTTT.

The chain joins TRBV11-3 to TRBJ2-5; D gene uncertain. The V and J ends lost 5 bases and 1 base respectively, with 11 bases between them. Germline V lookup: CDR1 SGHNT, CDR2 YENEEA. The CDR3 has 14 amino acids. The CDR3 sequence: CASSAGGVQETQYF. The CDR3 DNA reads as TGTGCCAGCAGCGCTGGTGGCGTCCAAGAGACCCAGTACTTC.

This clonotype was seen a few times. The chain carries TRBV11-3 and TRBJ1-2, with D perhaps TRBD1 (5 bases). The V gene's germline CDR1 is SGHNT and CDR2 YENEEA. The germline V and J ends were trimmed by 1 base and 9 bases, with 21 bases remaining between them. The CDR3 length is 16 residues. For the CDR3, the DNA is TGTGCCAGCAGCTTAGCGGTCCTGGCCCCGGAGGACAGCTACACCTTC. Encoded protein: CASSLAVLAPEDSYTF.

The CDR3 sequence is CASSLGSVNTEAFF. The CDR3 DNA reads TGTGCCAGCAGCTTAGGTTCAGTAAACACTGAAGCTTTCTTT. The chain has TRBV11-2 and TRBJ1-1; D gene unclear. The CDR3 extends over 14 amino acids. Germline CDR1 and CDR2: SGHAT and FQNNGV. V shed 1 base and J shed 2 bases, with 8 bases lying between them.

The V gene is TRBV12-3 or TRBV12-4, the J gene TRBJ2-1; 11 nucleotides line up with TRBD2. After removal of 3 bases from V and 6 bases from J, the junction contained 7 bases not matched to a gene. The CDR3 runs 16 residues. The DNA of the CDR3 is TGTGCCAGCAGTTTGGTAGCGGGGGGGCAGTTCAATGAGCAGTTCTTC. Translated, it gives CASSLVAGGQFNEQFF.

This clonotype is a singleton in its sample. V gene TRBV7-9 combines with J gene TRBJ2-3; D uncertain. The germline V and J ends were trimmed by 1 base and 3 bases, with 2 bases remaining between them. The CDR3 consists of 12 residues. Germline V CDR1 and CDR2: SEHNR, FQNEAQ (reference sequence). CDR3 protein: CASSLETDTQYF. CDR3 sequence (DNA): TGTGCCAGCAGCTTAGAGACAGATACGCAGTATTTT. The variable domain in full, with the rest retrieved from reference TRBV7-9 and TRBJ2-3, is DTGVSQNPRHKITKRGQNVTFRCDPISEHNRLYWYRQTLGQGPEFLTYFQNEAQLEKSRLLSDRFSAERPKGSFSTLEIQRTEQGDSAMYLCASSLETDTQYFGPGTRLTVL.

The V gene is TRBV13, the J gene TRBJ2-5; no clear D. CDR1 PRHDT and CDR2 FYEKMQ come from the germline V gene (reference sequence). Trimming cost V 7 bases and J 4 bases, with 13 bases left between them. The CDR3 contains 13 residues. CDR3 sequence (DNA): TGTGCCAGCACCAAAGGCAAGGGAGAGACCCAGTACTTC. Translated: CASTKGKGETQYF. Supplemented by reference TRBV13 and TRBJ2-5, the full variable domain reads AAGVIQSPRHLIKEKRETATLKCYPIPRHDTVYWYQQGPGQDPQFLISFYEKMQSDKGSIPDRFSAQQFSDYHSELNMSSLELGDSALYFCASTKGKGETQYFGPGTRLLVL.

The rearrangement joins TRBV2 to TRBJ2-7; D gene uncertain. Trimming took 6 bases from V and 0 from J, leaving 6 bases between them. The CDR3 is 12 residues long. Germline V CDR1 and CDR2: SNHLY, FYNNEI. As DNA, the CDR3 is TGTGCCAGCAGACCCAGCTCCTACGAGCAGTACGTC. Encoded protein: CASRPSSYEQYV.

V usage is TRBV24-1 and J usage is TRBJ2-2; unclear D gene. The V gene lost 3 bases and the J gene lost 6 bases, with 4 bases spanning the gap. The germline V gene encodes CDR1 KGHDR and CDR2 SFDVKD. The CDR3 runs to 12 residues. For the CDR3, the DNA is TGTGCCACCAGTGATCGGGCCGGGGAGCTGTTTTTT. Its translation is CATSDRAGELFF.

This clonotype was counted between two and nine times. The V call is TRBV11-1, the J call TRBJ2-7, with 10 bases identical to TRBD2. This CDR3 is 15 amino acids long. CDR1 and CDR2 (germline): SGHAT, FQDESV (reference sequence). The junction had 7 bases not matched to a gene; V was cut back by 6 bases and J by 2 bases. CDR3 residues: CASSLISGRAYEQYF. The CDR3 DNA sequence: TGTGCCAGCAGTCTAATAAGCGGGAGGGCCTACGAGCAGTACTTC.

CDR3 protein: CASSLSGVDTQYF. CDR3 nucleotides: TGTGCCAGCAGTTTATCTGGGGTAGATACGCAGTATTTT. The V call is TRBV27, the J call TRBJ2-3; unclear D gene. The CDR3 loop spans 13 amino acids. CDR1 MNHEY and CDR2 SMNVEV come from the germline V gene (reference sequence). V dropped 0 bases and J dropped 5 bases, with 6 bases sitting between them.

The CDR3 region has the DNA TGTGCCAGCAGTTGGGACAGGTTCGACAATGAGCAGTTCTTC. Encoded protein: CASSWDRFDNEQFF. This chain uses TRBV11-1 with TRBJ2-1, with 8 bases fitting TRBD1. CDR1 and CDR2 from the germline V gene are SGHAT and FQDESV (reference sequence). The V gene end was trimmed by 6 bases and the J gene end by 5 bases; junction bases not matched to a gene: 6. The CDR3 extends over 14 amino acids.

This chain links TRBV7-6 with TRBJ2-1, with D hard to call. Germline CDR1 is SGHVS and CDR2 is FNYEAQ. The CDR3 is 15 amino acids. Deletions cut 5 bases from V and 0 bases from J, with 11 bases between. The CDR3 DNA follows: TGTGCCAGCAGCATCGGCCCGAGCTCCTACAATGAGCAGTTCTTC. Its translation: CASSIGPSSYNEQFF.